The 4 T cell receptor beta chains in this list originate from one sample, sequenced in a study of T-cell reconstitution after alpha-beta-depleted transplantation in children. The TCRbeta library incorporated unique molecular identifiers. MiXCR was run by TCRdb on the PCR reads, yielding one entry per CDR3 protein. The repertoire includes fewer than 1 million distinct CDR3 sequences, 15% to 20% of them detected once, and about 4.6% sits in the top ten. Sequenced here: PBMCs, mostly from graft donor cells, sampled 360 days after TCRalphabeta/CD19-depleted stem cell transplant. These TCRs come from a male patient aged 5 to 17 who had a stem cell transplant for acute lymphoblastic leukemia, so the T cells may come from the graft donor.

J is TRBJ2-2 and V is TRBV11-2; TRBD2 matches at 9 bases. Germline values: CDR1 SGHAT, CDR2 FQNNGV. The trim removed 0 bases at V and 6 bases at J, leaving 17 bases unmatched. This CDR3 spans 20 amino acids. CDR3 in amino acids: CASSLDEAAVGTSSSGELFF. The CDR3 DNA sequence: TGTGCCAGCAGCTTAGATGAAGCTGCTGTAGGGACTAGCTCATCCGGGGAGCTGTTTTTT.

The rearrangement uses TRBV29-1 and TRBJ2-1; TRBD2 agrees at 7 bases. The CDR3 sequence is 12 residues long. Germline-derived CDR1 and CDR2 are SQVTM and ANQGSEA. V lost 6 bases to trimming and J lost 3 bases; unmatched junction nucleotides: 2. Written as DNA, the CDR3 is TGCAGCGTGCGGGAGCACTACAATGAGCAGTTCTTC. Protein sequence: CSVREHYNEQFF.

This clonotype came up a few times. The CDR3 loop reads CASSFAPGGQETQYF. CDR3 in DNA: TGCGCCAGCAGCTTCGCACCCGGGGGACAAGAGACCCAGTACTTC. The rearrangement joins TRBV5-1 to TRBJ2-5, with TRBD2 as a possible D gene (6 bases). Germline CDR1 SGHRS, CDR2 YFSETQ. V was shortened by 2 bases and J by 2 bases, with 13 bases between the two germline ends. The CDR3 contains 15 residues.

In its sample, this clonotype was seen a few times. This chain uses TRBV3-1 with TRBJ2-1, with 8 bases aligning to TRBD2. CDR1 is LGHDT and CDR2 is YNNKEL in the germline V gene (reference sequence). V lost 6 bases, J lost 3 bases, and 10 bases stayed unmatched. The CDR3 consists of 16 residues. In nucleotides, the CDR3 is TGTGCCAGCAGTCCCTACGGGAGGGTCCTCTACAATGAGCAGTTCTTC. It specifies CASSPYGRVLYNEQFF.